A selection of T cell receptor beta chains follows, all from one sample in a study of blood T cell repertoires in COVID-19. Sequencing used immunoSEQ multiplex PCR; TCRdb keeps in-frame clones, though not all of them. The sample has 25,000 to 30,000 clones; 80% to 90% are singletons. Sequenced input: peripheral blood. The origin of the receptors is a human donor in a cohort sampled during active COVID-19. The donor label of this sample is uncertain. CDR3s include the opening cysteine and the closing phenylalanine or tryptophan. A D gene is named only where the DNA matches it firmly. A row's size may be missing; if present it is once, few, many or a size class.

d_call	v_call	cdr3_length	j_call	clone_size	cdr3_aa	cdr3_nt
TRBD1	TRBV10-3	12	TRBJ1-2	-	CAISDRGHGYTF	TGTGCCATCAGTGACAGGGGGCATGGCTACACCTTC
-	TRBV9	15	TRBJ1-2	-	CASSAIGQRTPGYTF	TGTGCCAGCAGTGCCATCGGACAGCGGACTCCTGGCTACACCTTC
-	TRBV7-2	13	TRBJ2-3	once	CASSSRPPDTQYF	TGTGCCAGCAGCTCCCGTCCCCCAGATACGCAGTATTTT
TRBD1	TRBV4-3	16	TRBJ1-1	-	CASSRGTGGRDTEAFF	TGCGCCAGCAGCCGCGGGACAGGTGGTAGGGACACTGAAGCTTTCTTT
-	TRBV9	15	TRBJ2-2	-	CASSVEQGRSGELFF	TGTGCCAGCAGCGTAGAACAGGGGAGGTCCGGGGAGCTGTTTTTT
-	TRBV6-6	13	TRBJ2-7	few	CASSQASRVEQYF	TGTGCCAGCAGTCAGGCTTCCAGGGTCGAGCAGTACTTC
TRBD1	TRBV5-3	16	TRBJ2-7	-	CARSLGTGPSPYEQYF	TGTGCCAGAAGCCTGGGGACAGGGCCGTCCCCCTACGAGCAGTACTTC
TRBD1	TRBV2	14	TRBJ1-1	-	CASRRQGVGDEAFF	TGTGCCAGCCGACGACAGGGGGTCGGTGATGAAGCTTTCTTT
TRBD1	TRBV29-1	18	TRBJ1-3	-	CSVEPRGTGARSGNTIYF	TGCAGCGTTGAGCCGAGGGGGACAGGGGCCCGCTCTGGAAACACCATATATTTT
-	TRBV29-1	11	TRBJ1-2	-	CSVDDSYGYTF	TGCAGCGTTGACGACAGCTATGGCTACACCTTC
-	TRBV5-5	15	TRBJ2-5	-	CASSLAGITKETQYF	TGTGCCAGCAGCTTGGCTGGAATTACTAAAGAGACCCAGTACTTC
TRBD1	TRBV30	17	TRBJ1-6	-	CAWSLTGGASYNSPLHF	TGTGCCTGGAGTCTTACAGGGGGCGCGTCCTATAATTCACCCCTCCACTTT
-	TRBV28	12	TRBJ2-7	-	CASRGGSGEQYF	TGTGCCAGCAGAGGCGGCTCGGGGGAGCAGTACTTC
-	TRBV18	15	TRBJ1-5	-	CASSREGPPSGAQHF	TGTGCCAGCTCACGGGAGGGACCGCCCTCTGGGGCCCAGCATTTT
TRBD1	TRBV30	15	TRBJ2-2	-	CAWRAGTGNTGELFF	TGTGCCTGGAGGGCCGGGACAGGGAACACCGGGGAGCTGTTTTTT
-	TRBV20-1	11	TRBJ1-5	-	CSAQGSQPQHF	TGCAGCGCACAGGGAAGTCAGCCCCAGCATTTT
-	TRBV6-5	15	TRBJ2-3	-	CASSYLQGSTDTQYF	TGTGCCAGCAGTTACCTCCAGGGTAGCACAGATACGCAGTATTTT
TRBD1	TRBV7-9	15	TRBJ1-2	-	CASSLGAGGFDGYTF	TGTGCCAGCAGCTTAGGTGCAGGGGGCTTCGATGGCTACACCTTC
-	TRBV28	15	TRBJ1-2	-	CASSTPGWGDYGYTF	TGTGCCAGCAGTACTCCGGGGTGGGGGGACTATGGCTACACCTTC
-	TRBV7-6	16	TRBJ1-1	-	CASSFTQGGRNTEAFF	TGTGCCAGCAGCTTCACACAGGGAGGGAGGAACACTGAAGCTTTCTTT
TRBD1	TRBV5-5	14	TRBJ1-2	once	CASSLEGSGGGYTF	TGTGCCAGCAGCTTGGAGGGGTCAGGGGGCGGCTACACCTTC
-	TRBV5-4	16	TRBJ1-2	-	CASSPSERSVLYGYTF	TGTGCCAGCAGCCCCTCTGAGAGGTCCGTGTTGTATGGCTACACCTTC